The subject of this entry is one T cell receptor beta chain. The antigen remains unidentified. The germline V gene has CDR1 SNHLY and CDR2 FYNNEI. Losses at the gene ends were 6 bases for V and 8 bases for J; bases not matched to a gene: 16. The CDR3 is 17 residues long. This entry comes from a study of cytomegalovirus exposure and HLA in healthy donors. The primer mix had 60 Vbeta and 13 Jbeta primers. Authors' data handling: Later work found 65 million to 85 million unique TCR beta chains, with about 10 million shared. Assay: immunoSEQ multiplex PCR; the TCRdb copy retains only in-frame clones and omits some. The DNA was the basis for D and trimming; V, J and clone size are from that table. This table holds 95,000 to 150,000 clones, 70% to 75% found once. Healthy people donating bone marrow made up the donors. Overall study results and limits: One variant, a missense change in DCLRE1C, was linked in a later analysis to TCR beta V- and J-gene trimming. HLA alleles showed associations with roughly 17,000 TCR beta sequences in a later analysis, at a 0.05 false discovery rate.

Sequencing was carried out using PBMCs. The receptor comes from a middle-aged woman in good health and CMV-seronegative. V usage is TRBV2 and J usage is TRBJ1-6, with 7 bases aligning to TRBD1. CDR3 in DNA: TGTGCCAGCAGACCTCCCCTCCTGCAGGGGGTCGATTCACCCCTCCACTTT. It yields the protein CASRPPLLQGVDSPLHF.